This T cell receptor beta chain was identified in a study of blood T cell repertoires in COVID-19. Original processing methods: Reference gene primer amplification gave estimated nucleated cell counts. Some clones are missing from TCRdb's copy, which holds only in-frame ones; the method was immunoSEQ multiplex PCR. V and J calls and clone size are those listed in that table; D and trimming were worked out from the DNA. The top ten clones hold approximately 3.5% of a sample with under 200,000 clones, about 89% of them seen once. What was sequenced was peripheral blood. The clonotype was recovered from a man between 65 and 85 years old with acute or convalescent COVID-19.

DNA for the CDR3: TGTGCCAGCAGTGAGCCTGCCAGCTACGAGCAGTACTTC. Translation gives CASSEPASYEQYF. V gene TRBV2 combines with J gene TRBJ2-7; D uncertain. The CDR3 runs to 13 residues. In germline, CDR1 is SNHLY, CDR2 FYNNEI. The V gene lost 3 bases and the J gene lost 3 bases, with 9 bases spanning the gap.